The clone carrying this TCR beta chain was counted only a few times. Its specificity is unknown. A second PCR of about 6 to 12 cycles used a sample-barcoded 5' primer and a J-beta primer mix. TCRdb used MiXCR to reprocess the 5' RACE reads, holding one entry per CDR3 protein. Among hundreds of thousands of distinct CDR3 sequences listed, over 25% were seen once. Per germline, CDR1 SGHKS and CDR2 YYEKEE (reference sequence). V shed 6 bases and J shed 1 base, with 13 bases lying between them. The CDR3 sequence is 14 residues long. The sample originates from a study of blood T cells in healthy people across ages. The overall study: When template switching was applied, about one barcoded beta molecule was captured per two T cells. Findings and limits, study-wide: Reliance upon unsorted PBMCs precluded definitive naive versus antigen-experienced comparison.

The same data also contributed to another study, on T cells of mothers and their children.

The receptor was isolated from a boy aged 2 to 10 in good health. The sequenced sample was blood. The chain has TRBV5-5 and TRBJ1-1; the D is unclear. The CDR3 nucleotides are TGTGCCAGCACCCAGGTCGGCAGGAACACTGAAGCTTTCTTT. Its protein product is CASTQVGRNTEAFF.